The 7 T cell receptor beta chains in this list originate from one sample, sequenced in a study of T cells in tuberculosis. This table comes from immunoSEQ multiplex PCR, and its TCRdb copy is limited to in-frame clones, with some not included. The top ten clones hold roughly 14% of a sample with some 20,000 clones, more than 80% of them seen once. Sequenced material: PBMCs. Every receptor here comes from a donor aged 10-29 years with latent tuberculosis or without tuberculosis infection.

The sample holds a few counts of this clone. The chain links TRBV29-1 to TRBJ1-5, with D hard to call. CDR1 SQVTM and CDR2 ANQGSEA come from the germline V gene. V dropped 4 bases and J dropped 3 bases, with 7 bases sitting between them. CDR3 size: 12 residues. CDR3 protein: CSVGAVNQPQHF. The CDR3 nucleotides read TGCAGCGTTGGGGCAGTCAATCAGCCCCAGCATTTT.

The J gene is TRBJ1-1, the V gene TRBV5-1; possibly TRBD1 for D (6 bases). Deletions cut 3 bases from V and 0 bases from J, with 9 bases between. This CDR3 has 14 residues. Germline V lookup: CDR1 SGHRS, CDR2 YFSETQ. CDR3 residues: CASSYREMNTEAFF. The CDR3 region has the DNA TGCGCCAGCAGCTACAGGGAAATGAACACTGAAGCTTTCTTT. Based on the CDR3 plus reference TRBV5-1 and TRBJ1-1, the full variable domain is KAGVTQTPRYLIKTRGQQVTLSCSPISGHRSVSWYQQTPGQGLQFLFEYFSETQRNKGNFPGRFSGRQFSNSRSEMNVSTLELGDSALYLCASSYREMNTEAFFGQGTRLTVV.

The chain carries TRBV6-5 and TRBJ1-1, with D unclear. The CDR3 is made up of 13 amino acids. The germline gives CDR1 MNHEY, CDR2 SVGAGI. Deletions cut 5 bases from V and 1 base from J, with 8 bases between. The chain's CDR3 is CASSLRGNTEAFF. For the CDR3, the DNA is TGTGCCAGCAGTCTCCGGGGGAACACTGAAGCTTTCTTT.

CDR3 protein: CASRPGGASYNEQFF. As DNA, the CDR3 is TGTGCCAGCAGACCCGGGGGGGCCTCCTACAATGAGCAGTTCTTC. The chain carries TRBV9 and TRBJ2-1; TRBD2 matches at 8 bases. V lost 5 bases and J lost 0; bases outside the gene matches: 4. This CDR3 is built from 15 residues. The germline V gene encodes CDR1 SGDLS and CDR2 YYNGEE.

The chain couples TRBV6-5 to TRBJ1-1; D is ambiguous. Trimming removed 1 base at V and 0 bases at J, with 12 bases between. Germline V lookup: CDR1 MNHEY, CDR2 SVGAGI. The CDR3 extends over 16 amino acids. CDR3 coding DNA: TGTGCCAGCAGTTACTTTACTTGGGAGATGAACACTGAAGCTTTCTTT. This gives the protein CASSYFTWEMNTEAFF.

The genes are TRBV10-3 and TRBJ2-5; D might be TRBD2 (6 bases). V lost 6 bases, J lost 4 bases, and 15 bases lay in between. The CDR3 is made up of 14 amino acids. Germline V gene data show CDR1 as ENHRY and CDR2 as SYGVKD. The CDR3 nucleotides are TGTGCCATCAGCCAAAAGGGAGGAGGAGAGACCCAGTACTTC. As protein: CAISQKGGGETQYF.

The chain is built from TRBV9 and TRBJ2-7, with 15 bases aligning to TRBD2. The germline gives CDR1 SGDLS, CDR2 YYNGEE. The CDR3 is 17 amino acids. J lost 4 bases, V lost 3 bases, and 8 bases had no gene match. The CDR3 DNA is TGTGCCAGCAGCGCCGGACTAGCGGGGGGGCCGGGGTACGAGCAGTACTTC. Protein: CASSAGLAGGPGYEQYF.